The 16 T cell receptor beta chains presented below share a single source sample, sequenced in a study of T cell repertoires in cytomegalovirus infection. Each CDR3 protein is one row after TCRdb ran MiXCR on the reads. The profile shows about 740,000 distinct CDR3 sequences, 35% of them singletons. Sample: PBMCs. Receptors originate from a human donor in good health (CMV status not recorded). Some clones in this sample may be carry-over from other donors' samples.

This rearrangement joins TRBV25-1 to TRBJ2-1, with 16 bases identical to TRBD2. J gave up 0 bases and V 6 bases, and 11 bases lay outside the gene matches. The CDR3 has 20 residues. Per germline, CDR1 MGHDK and CDR2 SYGVNS. The CDR3 coding sequence is TGTGCCAGCAGCCTATCCTCCGGGACTAGCGGGGGGGTCTCCTACAATGAGCAGTTCTTC. As protein: CASSLSSGTSGGVSYNEQFF.

This clonotype occurred a few times. The chain is built from TRBV7-8 and TRBJ2-4; D not certain. The CDR3 is 16 amino acids. Germline V gene lookup returns CDR1 SGHVS and CDR2 FQNEAQ. V lost 5 bases, J lost 0 bases, and 14 bases lay in between. The CDR3 loop is CASSPSQSLAKNIQYF. Here the CDR3 DNA reads TGTGCCAGCAGCCCCTCCCAGAGTTTAGCCAAAAACATTCAGTACTTC. Using reference TRBV7-8 and TRBJ2-4 for the parts outside the CDR3, the full variable domain is GAGVSQSPRYKVAKRGQDVALRCDPISGHVSLFWYQQALGQGPEFLTYFQNEAQLDKSGLPSDRFFAERPEGSVSTLKIQRTQQEDSAVYLCASSPSQSLAKNIQYFGAGTRLSVL.

The chain carries TRBV7-2 and TRBJ2-1; TRBD2 aligns across 7 bases. After removal of 2 bases from V and 4 bases from J, the junction contained 11 bases not matched to a gene. The CDR3 has 17 residues. The germline CDR1 and CDR2 sequences are SGHTA and FQGNSA. Here the CDR3 reads CASSLSSFGTIYNEQFF. The CDR3, as DNA: TGTGCCAGCAGCTTATCATCTTTTGGGACTATATACAATGAGCAGTTCTTC.

This chain joins TRBV6-2 or TRBV6-3 and TRBJ2-1; TRBD2 matches at 9 bases. The germline V gene has CDR1 MNHEY and CDR2 SVGEGT. CDR3 size: 15 residues. V trimming: 2 bases; J trimming: 5 bases; junction bases outside the gene matches: 4. The chain's CDR3 is CASSYGLAGHNEQFF. The CDR3, as DNA: TGTGCCAGCAGTTACGGGCTAGCGGGGCACAATGAGCAGTTCTTC.

There are many counts of this clonotype. The rearrangement links TRBV7-6 to TRBJ1-5, with 8 bases aligning to TRBD1. Germline CDR1 and CDR2: SGHVS and FNYEAQ. CDR3 length: 14 amino acids. V shed 2 bases and J 7 bases; nucleotides not matched to a gene: 4. DNA of the CDR3: TGTGCCAGCAGCTTACAGGGGGCAGGACAGCCCCAGCATTTT. It encodes CASSLQGAGQPQHF. Full variable domain (remainder filled in from reference TRBV7-6 and TRBJ1-5): GAGVSQSPRYKVTKRGQDVALRCDPISGHVSLYWYRQALGQGPEFLTYFNYEAQQDKSGLPNDRFSAERPEGSISTLTIQRTEQRDSAMYRCASSLQGAGQPQHFGDGTRLSIL.

The rearrangement uses TRBV28 and TRBJ2-2; D possibly matches TRBD1 or TRBD2 (5 bases each). This CDR3 spans 13 amino acids. The V gene lost 7 bases and the J gene lost 5 bases, with 11 bases spanning the gap. The germline CDR1 and CDR2 sequences are MDHEN and SYDVKM. CDR3 sequence: CASIREFTGELFF. The CDR3 coding sequence is TGTGCCAGCATCAGGGAGTTTACCGGGGAGCTGTTTTTT.

This clonotype was observed at least ten times. V gene TRBV7-2 combines with J gene TRBJ1-2, with TRBD1 as a possible D gene (6 bases). V was trimmed by 0 bases and J by 7 bases, leaving 12 bases between them. Germline CDR1 SGHTA, CDR2 FQGNSA. The CDR3 is 14 amino acids. CDR3 protein: CASSLAVTGFGYTF. The CDR3 bases are TGTGCCAGCAGCTTAGCGGTGACAGGTTTTGGCTACACCTTC.

This clonotype has just a few counts. The rearrangement joins TRBV27 to TRBJ2-1; no firm D call. This CDR3 region has 13 residues. Germline V gene data show CDR1 as MNHEY and CDR2 as SMNVEV (reference sequence). V was cut by 6 bases and J by 5 bases, with 11 bases left in between. The CDR3 region is CASSGAKNNEQFF. In nucleotides, the CDR3 is TGTGCCAGCAGCGGAGCAAAGAACAATGAGCAGTTCTTC.

This clonotype was counted only a few times. The V and J genes are TRBV12-3 or TRBV12-4 and TRBJ2-2; D is possibly TRBD1 or TRBD2 (5 bases each). Trimming shortened V by 10 bases and J by 5 bases, and 14 bases separated the two germline ends. The CDR3 has 13 amino acids. CDR3 coding DNA: TGTGCCACTAACGGGGCGGGTACCGGGGAGCTGTTTTTT. This sequence encodes CATNGAGTGELFF.

This clonotype was found a few times. The genes are TRBV28 and TRBJ2-7, with a weak D call TRBD1 (5 bases). Germline V lookup: CDR1 MDHEN, CDR2 SYDVKM. The CDR3 extends over 13 amino acids. Deletions cut 6 bases from V and 5 bases from J, with 14 bases between. CDR3 region: CASSQRGSDEQYF. In DNA form, the CDR3 reads TGTGCCAGCAGCCAAAGGGGCAGCGACGAGCAGTACTTC.

Turning to this clonotype: The junction departs from germline at one end; a sequencing error may be responsible. The rearrangement uses TRBV2 and TRBJ2-5, with D possibly matching TRBD2 (6 bases). The CDR3 has 14 residues. Germline V gene data show CDR1 as SNHLY and CDR2 as FYNNEI. CDR3 residues: CASSSGRRQENQYF. The CDR3 DNA reads TGTGCCAGCAGTAGCGGGCGGCGGCAAGAGAACCAGTACTTC.

The chain uses TRBV6-2 or TRBV6-3 and TRBJ1-2, with D possibly being TRBD1 (5 bases). CDR3 length equals 20 residues. Trimming pared 6 bases from V and 7 bases from J, leaving 36 bases between. CDR1 is MNHEY and CDR2 is SVGEGT in the germline V gene. The DNA of the CDR3 is TGTGCCAGCAGAGGAACTTTGACTCCGGGACCCCCGGGGTATCTGAGTGGCTACACCTTC. It translates to CASRGTLTPGPPGYLSGYTF.

The table lists this clonotype with a few counts. The V call is TRBV6-8, the J call TRBJ2-7; D may be TRBD2 (6 bases). The CDR3 length is 14 residues. The V end lost 6 bases, the J end lost 2 bases, and 14 bases lay between the germline ends. Per the germline V gene, CDR1 is MNHGY and CDR2 is SAAAGT. The CDR3 region is CASSDVWGAYEQYF. In nucleotides, the CDR3 is TGTGCCAGCAGCGACGTTTGGGGGGCCTACGAGCAGTACTTC.

This rearrangement joins TRBV9 to TRBJ2-1; D is undetermined. Deletions cut 3 bases from V and 0 bases from J, with 10 bases between. The CDR3 is 15 residues long. Germline values: CDR1 SGDLS, CDR2 YYNGEE. This CDR3 reads CASSASTFSYNEQFF. In nucleotides, the CDR3 is TGTGCCAGCAGCGCCTCAACTTTCTCCTACAATGAGCAGTTCTTC.

As regards this clonotype: Its ends do not fully match the called genes, so a read error is possible. The chain recombines TRBV19 with TRBJ2-7; 7 nucleotides align to TRBD2. CDR1 and CDR2 (germline): LNHDA, SQIVND (reference sequence). The CDR3 loop spans 14 amino acids. CDR3 residues: CASRPTSASYGQYF. In nucleotides, the CDR3 is TGTGCCAGTAGGCCCACTAGCGCCTCCTACGGGCAGTACTTC.

The chain uses TRBV12-3 or TRBV12-4 and TRBJ2-7, with a tentative D call TRBD1 (6 bases). The V end lost 5 bases, the J end lost 6 bases, and 20 bases lay between the germline ends. The CDR3 totals 15 residues. The CDR3 DNA reads TGTGCCAGCAGTCTCCCCAAGGGACACGTGCTCGAGCAGTACTTC. Translation: CASSLPKGHVLEQYF.